Listed below are T cell receptor beta chains from one sample, sequenced in a study of shared clonotypes between healthy human individuals. Clones were read by immunoSEQ multiplex PCR, and TCRdb kept only the in-frame ones, dropping some. The repertoire holds 2,500,000 or so clones, approximately 90% seen once, with 0.14% in the top ten. The sequenced sample consisted of naive CD4+ T cells sorted from blood. These receptors were collected from a man between 18 and 35 years old in good health. The CDR3 runs from the conserved cysteine through the conserved F or W. Fields, in order: clone size, D gene, V gene, J gene, CDR3 protein, CDR3 DNA. The D gene is left open where the match is weak. Clone size appears in some rows only: once, few, many, or a class for an expanded clone.

size: .
D: .
V: TRBV23-1
J: TRBJ1-2
CDR3: CASSQSWGPPSYGYTF
DNA: TGCGCCAGCAGTCAATCGTGGGGCCCCCCTAGCTATGGCTACACCTTC

size: once
D: .
V: TRBV6-1
J: TRBJ1-1
CDR3: CASRRGLEYTEAFF
DNA: TGTGCCAGCAGGAGGGGGTTAGAGTACACTGAAGCTTTCTTT

size: .
D: .
V: TRBV6-5
J: TRBJ2-5
CDR3: CASRPGGGRKTQYF
DNA: TGTGCCAGCCGCCCTGGGGGGGGCCGGAAGACCCAGTACTTC

size: .
D: .
V: TRBV28
J: TRBJ2-5
CDR3: CASSLFGVQETQYF
DNA: TGTGCCAGCAGTTTATTTGGCGTCCAAGAGACCCAGTACTTC

size: .
D: .
V: TRBV7-6
J: TRBJ1-1
CDR3: CASSMTDEAFF
DNA: TGTGCCAGCAGCATGACGGATGAGGCTTTCTTT

size: .
D: .
V: TRBV6-1
J: TRBJ2-7
CDR3: CASINGGTYEQYF
DNA: TGTGCCAGCATCAACGGGGGCACCTACGAGCAGTACTTC

size: .
D: .
V: TRBV2
J: TRBJ1-6
CDR3: CASSGAGRDSPLHF
DNA: TGTGCCAGCTCCGGGGCGGGCAGGGATTCACCCCTCCACTTT

size: few
D: .
V: TRBV23-1
J: TRBJ1-1
CDR3: CARDTEAFF
DNA: TGCGCCCGTGACACTGAAGCTTTCTTT

size: .
D: .
V: TRBV30
J: TRBJ1-3
CDR3: CAWAGSGNTIYF
DNA: TGTGCCTGGGCAGGCTCTGGAAACACCATATATTTT

size: .
D: .
V: TRBV19
J: TRBJ1-2
CDR3: CASSTLATANYGYTF
DNA: TGTGCCAGTAGTACCTTAGCGACAGCTAACTATGGCTACACCTTC

size: .
D: .
V: TRBV19
J: TRBJ2-1
CDR3: CASSIGGGSGYNEQFF
DNA: TGTGCCAGTAGTATAGGAGGAGGGAGCGGGTACAATGAGCAGTTCTTC

size: .
D: .
V: TRBV7-6
J: TRBJ2-1
CDR3: CASSQWEDNEQFF
DNA: TGTGCCAGCAGCCAATGGGAAGACAATGAGCAGTTCTTC

size: .
D: TRBD1
V: TRBV19
J: TRBJ1-6
CDR3: CASNYRGLYNSPLHF
DNA: TGTGCCAGTAATTACAGGGGACTTTATAATTCACCCCTCCACTTT

size: once
D: .
V: TRBV2
J: TRBJ2-7
CDR3: CASSKDSYEQYF
DNA: TGTGCCAGCAGTAAGGACTCCTACGAGCAGTACTTC

size: .
D: .
V: TRBV21-1
J: TRBJ2-1
CDR3: CASSTAREQFF
DNA: TGTGCCAGCAGCACCGCGCGTGAGCAGTTCTTC

size: .
D: .
V: TRBV19
J: TRBJ1-4
CDR3: CASSNTAVNEKLFF
DNA: TGTGCCAGTAGTAATACGGCCGTTAATGAAAAACTGTTTTTT